This T cell receptor (beta chain) was recovered during a study of OX40 agonist ivuxolimab in advanced cancers. Study-level information: The dose-escalation cohort had hepatocellular carcinoma, melanoma, renal cell or head and neck cancer.

Points on this clone: No antigen is known for it.

Sequencing used immunoSEQ multiplex PCR; TCRdb keeps in-frame clones, though not all of them. Of fewer than 70,000 clones listed, around 93% are singletons. Study-level findings and limits: Blood T cells, both CD4+ and CD8+, expanded clonally by week 6 at 0.1 to 3.0 mg/kg.

Germline CDR1 and CDR2: SGHAT and FQDESV (reference sequence). Trimming stripped 5 bases from V and 1 base from J, with 8 bases between. The CDR3 runs to 13 residues. Specimen: CD4+ or CD8+ T cells sorted from blood, collected in a trial of the OX40 agonist ivuxolimab. The genes are TRBV11-1 and TRBJ1-1; TRBD1 is a possible D gene (5 bases). The receptor was isolated from an adult with an advanced solid tumor such as melanoma, head and neck, liver or kidney cancer. CDR3: CASSLDRNTEAFF. The DNA of the CDR3 is TGTGCCAGCAGCCTCGACAGGAACACTGAAGCTTTCTTT.